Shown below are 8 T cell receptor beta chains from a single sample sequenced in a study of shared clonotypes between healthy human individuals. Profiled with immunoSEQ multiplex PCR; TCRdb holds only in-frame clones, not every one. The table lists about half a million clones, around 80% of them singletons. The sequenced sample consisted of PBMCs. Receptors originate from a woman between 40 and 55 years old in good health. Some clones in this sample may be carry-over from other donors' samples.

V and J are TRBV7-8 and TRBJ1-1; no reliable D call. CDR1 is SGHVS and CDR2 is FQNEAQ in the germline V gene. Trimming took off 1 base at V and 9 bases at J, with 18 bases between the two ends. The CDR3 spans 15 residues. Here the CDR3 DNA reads TGTGCCAGCAGCTTAGAGGGCTCCCCGGACCGTAAAGCTTTCTTT. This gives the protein CASSLEGSPDRKAFF.

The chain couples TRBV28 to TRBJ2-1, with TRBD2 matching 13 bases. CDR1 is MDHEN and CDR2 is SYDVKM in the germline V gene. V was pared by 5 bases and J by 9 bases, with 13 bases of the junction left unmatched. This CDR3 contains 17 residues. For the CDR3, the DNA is TGTGCCAGCAGTCTCCCGCGGACTAGCGGGAGAAGTTGTGAGCAGTTCTTC. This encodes CASSLPRTSGRSCEQFF. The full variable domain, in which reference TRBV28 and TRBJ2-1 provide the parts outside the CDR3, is DVKVTQSSRYLVKRTGEKVFLECVQDMDHENMFWYRQDPGLGLRLIYFSYDVKMKEKGDIPEGYSVSREKKERFSLILESASTNQTSMYLCASSLPRTSGRSCEQFFGPGTRLTVL.

The DNA of the CDR3 is TGTGCCACCAGCAGAGAAAGGGGAAACTCCTACGAGCAGTACTTC. Translated, it gives CATSRERGNSYEQYF. This chain connects TRBV15 to TRBJ2-7; D possibly corresponds to TRBD1 (5 bases). Trimming left V 0 bases short and J 0 bases short, with 9 bases between. The CDR3 length is 15 residues. The germline V gene encodes CDR1 LNHNV and CDR2 YYDKDF (reference sequence).

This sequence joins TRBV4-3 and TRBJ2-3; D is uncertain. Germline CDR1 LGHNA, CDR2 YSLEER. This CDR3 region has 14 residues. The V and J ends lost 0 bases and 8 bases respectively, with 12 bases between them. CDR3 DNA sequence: TGCGCCAGCAGCCAAGATCGCCTACCCAGTACGCAGTATTTT. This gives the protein CASSQDRLPSTQYF.

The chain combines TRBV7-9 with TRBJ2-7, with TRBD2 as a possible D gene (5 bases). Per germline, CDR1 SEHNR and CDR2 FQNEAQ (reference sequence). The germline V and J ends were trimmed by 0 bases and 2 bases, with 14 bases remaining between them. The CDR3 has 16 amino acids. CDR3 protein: CASSLARTRLTYEQYF. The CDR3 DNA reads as TGTGCCAGCAGCTTAGCGCGAACTAGGCTGACCTACGAGCAGTACTTC.

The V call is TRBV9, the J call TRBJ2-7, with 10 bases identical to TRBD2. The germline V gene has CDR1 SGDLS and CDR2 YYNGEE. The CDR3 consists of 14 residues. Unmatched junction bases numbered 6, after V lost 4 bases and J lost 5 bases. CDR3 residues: CASSFGLAVNEQYF. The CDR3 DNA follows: TGTGCCAGCAGCTTCGGACTAGCGGTTAACGAGCAGTACTTC. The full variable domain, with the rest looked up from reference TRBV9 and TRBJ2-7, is DSGVTQTPKHLITATGQRVTLRCSPRSGDLSVYWYQQSLDQGLQFLIQYYNGEERAKGNILERFSAQQFPDLHSELNLSSLELGDSALYFCASSFGLAVNEQYFGPGTRLTVT.

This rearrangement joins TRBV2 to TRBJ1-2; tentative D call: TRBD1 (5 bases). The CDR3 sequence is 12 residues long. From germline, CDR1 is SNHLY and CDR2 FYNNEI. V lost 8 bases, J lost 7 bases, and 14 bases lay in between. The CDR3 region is CASGGGRSGYTF. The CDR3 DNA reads TGTGCCAGCGGGGGAGGAAGGAGTGGCTACACCTTC.

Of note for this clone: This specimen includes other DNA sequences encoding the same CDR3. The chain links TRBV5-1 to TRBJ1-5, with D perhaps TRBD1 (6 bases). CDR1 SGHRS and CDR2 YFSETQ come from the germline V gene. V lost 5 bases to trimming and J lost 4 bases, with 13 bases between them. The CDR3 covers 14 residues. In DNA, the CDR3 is TGCGCCAGCAGTCTAACAGGGAGGAATCAGCCCCAGCATTTT. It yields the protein CASSLTGRNQPQHF.